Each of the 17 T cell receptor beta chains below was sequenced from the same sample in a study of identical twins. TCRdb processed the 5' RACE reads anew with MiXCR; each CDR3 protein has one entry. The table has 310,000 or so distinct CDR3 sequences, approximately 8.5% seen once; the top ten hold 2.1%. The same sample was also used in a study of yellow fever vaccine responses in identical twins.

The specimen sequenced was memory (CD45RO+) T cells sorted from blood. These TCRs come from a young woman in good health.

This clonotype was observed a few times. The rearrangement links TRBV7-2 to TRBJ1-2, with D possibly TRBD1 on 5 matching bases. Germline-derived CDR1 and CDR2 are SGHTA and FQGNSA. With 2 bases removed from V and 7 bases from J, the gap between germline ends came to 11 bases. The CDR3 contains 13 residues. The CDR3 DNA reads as TGTGCCAGCAGCTTACCTGTTGGGGCTGGCTACACCTTC. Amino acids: CASSLPVGAGYTF.

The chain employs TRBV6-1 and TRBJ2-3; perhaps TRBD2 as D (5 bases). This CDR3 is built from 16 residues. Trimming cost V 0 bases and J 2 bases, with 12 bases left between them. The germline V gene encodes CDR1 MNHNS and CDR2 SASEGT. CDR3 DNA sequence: TGTGCCAGCAGTGAAGCGGCGGCTAGCCTCACAGATACGCAGTATTTT. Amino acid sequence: CASSEAAASLTDTQYF.

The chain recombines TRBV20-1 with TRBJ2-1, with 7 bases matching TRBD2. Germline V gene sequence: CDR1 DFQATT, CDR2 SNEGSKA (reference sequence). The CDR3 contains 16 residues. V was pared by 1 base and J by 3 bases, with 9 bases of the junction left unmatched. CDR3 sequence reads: CSARGVGPSGYNEQFF. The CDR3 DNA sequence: TGCAGTGCTAGAGGGGTCGGGCCTAGCGGCTACAATGAGCAGTTCTTC.

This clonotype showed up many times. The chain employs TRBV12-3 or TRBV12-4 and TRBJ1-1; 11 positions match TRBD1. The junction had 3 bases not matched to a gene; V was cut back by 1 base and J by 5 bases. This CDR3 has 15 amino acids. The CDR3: CASSLGDRGRTEAFF. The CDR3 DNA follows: TGTGCCAGCAGTTTAGGGGACAGGGGGAGAACTGAAGCTTTCTTT.

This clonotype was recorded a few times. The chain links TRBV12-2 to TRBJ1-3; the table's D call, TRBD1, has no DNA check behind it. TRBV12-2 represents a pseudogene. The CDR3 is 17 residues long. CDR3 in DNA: TGTGCAAGTCGTCTTCCCGGGACAGGGGCTCGTGGAAACACCATATATTTT. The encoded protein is CASRLPGTGARGNTIYF.

CDR3 sequence (DNA): TGTGCCAGCACCACTGGACGGGCTGAAGCTTTCTTT. Residues: CASTTGRAEAFF. The chain links TRBV2 to TRBJ1-1; D gene ambiguous. The CDR3 runs to 12 residues. Per the germline V gene, CDR1 is SNHLY and CDR2 is FYNNEI. The V end was cut by 7 bases, the J end by 6 bases, with 12 bases between.

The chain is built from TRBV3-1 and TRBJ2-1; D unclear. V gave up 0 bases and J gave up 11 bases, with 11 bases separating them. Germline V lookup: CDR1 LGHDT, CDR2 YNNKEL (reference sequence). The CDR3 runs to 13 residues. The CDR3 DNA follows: TGTGCCAGCAGCCAAGATTGGGGTCCACAGCAGTTCTTC. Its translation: CASSQDWGPQQFF.

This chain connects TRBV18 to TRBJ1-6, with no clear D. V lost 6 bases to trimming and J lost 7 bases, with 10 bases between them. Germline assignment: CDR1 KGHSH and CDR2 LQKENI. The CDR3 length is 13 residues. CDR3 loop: CASSPNSNSPLHF. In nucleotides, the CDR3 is TGTGCCAGCTCGCCTAATTCGAATTCACCCCTCCACTTT.

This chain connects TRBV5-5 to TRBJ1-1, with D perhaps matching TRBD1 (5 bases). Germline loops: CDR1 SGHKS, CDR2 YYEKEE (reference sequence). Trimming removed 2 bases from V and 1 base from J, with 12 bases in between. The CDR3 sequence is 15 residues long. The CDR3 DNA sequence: TGTGCCAGCAGCTTCGGGGCAGTCGGGAACACTGAAGCTTTCTTT. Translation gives CASSFGAVGNTEAFF.

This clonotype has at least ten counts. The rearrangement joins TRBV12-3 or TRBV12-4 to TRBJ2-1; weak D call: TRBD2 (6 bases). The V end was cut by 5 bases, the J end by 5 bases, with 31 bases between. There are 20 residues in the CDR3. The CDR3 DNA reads TGTGCCAGCAGTGCCGGACTTGGGGGACGTGGGAGGACAACACACAATGAGCAGTTCTTC. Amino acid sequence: CASSAGLGGRGRTTHNEQFF.

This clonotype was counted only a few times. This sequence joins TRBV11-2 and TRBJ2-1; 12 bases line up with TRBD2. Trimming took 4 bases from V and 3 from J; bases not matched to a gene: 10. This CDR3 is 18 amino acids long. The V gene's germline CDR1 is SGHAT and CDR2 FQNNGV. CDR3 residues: CASSYGASGRAYYNEQFF. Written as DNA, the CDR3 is TGTGCCAGCAGCTATGGGGCTAGCGGGAGGGCTTACTACAATGAGCAGTTCTTC.

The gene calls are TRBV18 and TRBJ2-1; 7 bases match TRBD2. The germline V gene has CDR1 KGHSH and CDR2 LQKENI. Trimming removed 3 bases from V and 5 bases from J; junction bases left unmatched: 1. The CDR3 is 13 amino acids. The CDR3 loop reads CASSPSGDNEQFF. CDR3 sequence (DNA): TGTGCCAGCTCACCGAGCGGGGACAATGAGCAGTTCTTC.

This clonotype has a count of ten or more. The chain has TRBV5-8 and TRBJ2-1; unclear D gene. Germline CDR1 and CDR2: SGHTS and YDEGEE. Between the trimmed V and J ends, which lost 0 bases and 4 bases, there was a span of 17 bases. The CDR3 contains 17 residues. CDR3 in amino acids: CASSLALNGLGYNEQFF. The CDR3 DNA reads TGTGCCAGCAGCTTGGCCTTGAACGGGTTAGGTTACAATGAGCAGTTCTTC.

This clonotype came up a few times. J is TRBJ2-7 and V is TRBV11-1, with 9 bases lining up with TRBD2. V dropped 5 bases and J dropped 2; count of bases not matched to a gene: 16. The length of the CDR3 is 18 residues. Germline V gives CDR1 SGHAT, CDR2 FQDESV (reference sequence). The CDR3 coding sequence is TGTGCCAGCAGCCCAAAGGTGCGGCTAGCGGGACCTACCTACGAGCAGTACTTC. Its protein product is CASSPKVRLAGPTYEQYF. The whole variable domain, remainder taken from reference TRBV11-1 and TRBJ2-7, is EAEVAQSPRYKITEKSQAVAFWCDPISGHATLYWYRQILGQGPELLVQFQDESVVDDSQLPKDRFSAERLKGVDSTLKIQPAELGDSAMYLCASSPKVRLAGPTYEQYFGPGTRLTVT.

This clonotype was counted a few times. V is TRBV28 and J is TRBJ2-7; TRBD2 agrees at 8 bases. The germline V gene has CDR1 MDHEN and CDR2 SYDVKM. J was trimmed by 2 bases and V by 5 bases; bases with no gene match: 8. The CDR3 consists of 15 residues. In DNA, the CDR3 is TGTGCCAGCAGTGTACTAGCGGAGCTAACCTACGAGCAGTACTTC. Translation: CASSVLAELTYEQYF.

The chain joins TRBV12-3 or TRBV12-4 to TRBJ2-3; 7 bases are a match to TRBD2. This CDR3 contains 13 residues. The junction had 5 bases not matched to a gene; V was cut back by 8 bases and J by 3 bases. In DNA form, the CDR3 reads TGTGCCAGCGGGAGGGCCGGGACAGATACGCAGTATTTT. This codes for CASGRAGTDTQYF.

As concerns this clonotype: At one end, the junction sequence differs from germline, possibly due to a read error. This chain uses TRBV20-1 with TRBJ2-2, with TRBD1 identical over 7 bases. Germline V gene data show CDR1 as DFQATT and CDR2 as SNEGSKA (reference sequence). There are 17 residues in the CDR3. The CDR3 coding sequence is TGCTGTGCTAGAGTGGGATTTGAACAGGGGTTGGTCGGGGAGCTGTTTTTT. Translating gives CCARVGFEQGLVGELFF.